This is a list of T cell receptor beta chains from one sample in a study of blood T cell repertoires in COVID-19. Repertoires were generated with immunoSEQ multiplex PCR, while TCRdb's copy carries only in-frame clones and drops some. The sample includes some 200,000 clones, around 89% of them seen just once. The sequenced material came from peripheral blood. The receptors originated from a woman in her thirties or forties with acute or convalescent COVID-19. CDR3s include the opening cysteine and the closing phenylalanine or tryptophan. The D gene is left open where the match is weak. A clone size is listed for some rows: how often the clone was seen (once, few, many), or a class if it is expanded.

abundance,v_gene,d_gene,j_gene,CDR3nt,CDR3aa
-,TRBV10-3,TRBD1,TRBJ2-3,TGTGCCATCACCCCGGGACAGGGTTCAGATACGCAGTATTTT,CAITPGQGSDTQYF
-,TRBV7-9,-,TRBJ2-5,TGTGCCAGCACCGGGGAGGCTGCTGAGACCCAGTACTTC,CASTGEAAETQYF
-,TRBV5-4,TRBD1,TRBJ1-2,TGTGCCAGCAGCCTACGGGACAGGCTCAACTATGGCTACACCTTC,CASSLRDRLNYGYTF
-,TRBV18,TRBD1,TRBJ1-1,TGTGCCAGCTCACCGACGACAGGGGGAGAGGCTTTCTTT,CASSPTTGGEAFF
-,TRBV30,-,TRBJ1-1,TGTGCCTGGAGTCGGAGGGAAAACACTGAAGCTTTCTTT,CAWSRRENTEAFF
-,TRBV27,TRBD2,TRBJ2-2,TGTGCCAGCAGTTTCCCGGGGGGGAACACCGGGGAGCTGTTTTTT,CASSFPGGNTGELFF
-,TRBV5-1,TRBD2,TRBJ2-2,TGCGCCAGCAGTTCAAGAACTAGCGCGAGAACCGGGGAGCTGTTTTTT,CASSSRTSARTGELFF
-,TRBV7-2,TRBD2,TRBJ2-1,TGTGCCAGCAGCTTATACCTAGCGGGGGGCAGCACCTACAATGAGCAGTTCTTC,CASSLYLAGGSTYNEQFF
-,TRBV6-5,-,TRBJ2-1,TGTGCCAGCAAAGCCCCTAGCAAGAATGAGCAGTTCTTC,CASKAPSKNEQFF
-,TRBV30,-,TRBJ1-1,TGTGCCTGGACGAGGCGCGGGAACACTGAAGCTTTCTTT,CAWTRRGNTEAFF
-,TRBV27,TRBD1,TRBJ2-3,TGTGCCAGCAGTTTTACAGGGGATAGGACAGATACGCAGTATTTT,CASSFTGDRTDTQYF
-,TRBV5-6,TRBD1,TRBJ1-3,TGTGCCAGCAGCCTGGGACAGGGGAGGGGAAACACCATATATTTT,CASSLGQGRGNTIYF
-,TRBV7-9,-,TRBJ1-1,TGTGCCAGCAGTCTACAGGGTGTGAACACTGAAGCTTTCTTT,CASSLQGVNTEAFF
-,TRBV7-2,-,TRBJ1-3,TGTGCCAGCAGCTTGCAGGGATCTTCTGGAAACACCATATATTTT,CASSLQGSSGNTIYF
-,TRBV11-2,-,TRBJ1-1,TGTGCCAGCAGCTTAAAGGGGGGGAGGACTGAAGCTTTCTTT,CASSLKGGRTEAFF
-,TRBV7-8,-,TRBJ1-6,TGTGCCAGCAGCTTAGTTCCAGCGAATTCACCCCTCCACTTT,CASSLVPANSPLHF
-,TRBV10-3,-,TRBJ2-3,TGTGCCCTCTCGAGCACAGATACGCAGTATTTT,CALSSTDTQYF
-,TRBV18,TRBD2,TRBJ2-3,TGTGCCAGCTCGCCGGGTAGCGGGGGGCCGGGTGATACGCAGTATTTT,CASSPGSGGPGDTQYF
-,TRBV4-1,TRBD1,TRBJ1-5,TGCGCCAGCAGCCAAGATCCCTCGGTCAGGGGGCGAGTCAGCAATCAGCCCCAGCATTTT,CASSQDPSVRGRVSNQPQHF
-,TRBV27,TRBD1,TRBJ1-1,TGTGCCAGCAGTGGGCCGGGACAGGGGGGAAACACTGAAGCTTTCTTT,CASSGPGQGGNTEAFF
-,TRBV4-1,TRBD1,TRBJ1-4,TGCGCCAGCAGACCGGGACAGGGGGCGAGTTATAGGCATGAAAAACTGTTTTTT,CASRPGQGASYRHEKLFF
-,TRBV4-2,TRBD2,TRBJ2-1,TGTGCCAGCAGCCCGACTAGCGGGGGAGGGAATGAGCAGTTCTTC,CASSPTSGGGNEQFF
-,TRBV5-4,-,TRBJ1-1,TGTGCCAGCAGCTTGGGGGAGGGACTCGTCAACGCTGAAGCTTTCTTT,CASSLGEGLVNAEAFF
-,TRBV27,-,TRBJ1-5,TGTGCCAGCCGGGGGGCTAATCAGCCCCAGCATTTT,CASRGANQPQHF
-,TRBV9,-,TRBJ1-4,TGTGCCAGCAGCGGGGGGGAGCCCAATGAAAAACTGTTTTTT,CASSGGEPNEKLFF
-,TRBV2,-,TRBJ2-6,TGTGCCAGCAGTGAAGATCAGAGACACTCTGGGGCCAACGTCCTGACTTTC,CASSEDQRHSGANVLTF
-,TRBV2,TRBD1,TRBJ1-1,TGTGCCAGCAGTAACAGGGGGAACACTGAAGCTTTCTTT,CASSNRGNTEAFF
-,TRBV2,TRBD1,TRBJ1-3,TGTGCCACCCGGGACAGAGGAAACACCATATATTTT,CATRDRGNTIYF
-,TRBV11-3,-,TRBJ2-1,TGTGCCAGCAGCCTATCAGGGAATGAGCAGTTCTTC,CASSLSGNEQFF
once,TRBV5-6,-,TRBJ1-5,TGTGCCAGCAGCTTGAACGGGGCGAGGGGAGGATATAGCAATCAGCCCCAGCATTTT,CASSLNGARGGYSNQPQHF
-,TRBV5-4,TRBD2,TRBJ2-3,TGTGCCAGCAGCTTGAGCGGGGGGGTGGCAGATACGCAGTATTTT,CASSLSGGVADTQYF
-,TRBV19,-,TRBJ2-1,TGTGCCAGTACCACGGAGAATGAGCAGTTCTTC,CASTTENEQFF
-,TRBV6-1,TRBD1,TRBJ1-6,TGTGCCAGCAGTGAGTCCCCGGGACAGGGACCCCTAACCCTCCACTTT,CASSESPGQGPLTLHF
-,TRBV19,TRBD1,TRBJ1-2,TGTGCCAGTAGTGTCGGCGCGGGACAGGGTAACTATGGCTACACCTTC,CASSVGAGQGNYGYTF
-,TRBV5-1,-,TRBJ2-2,TGCGCCAGCAGCTTGGTGACTAGTGCGAACACCGGGGAGCTGTTTTTT,CASSLVTSANTGELFF
-,TRBV2,-,TRBJ1-3,TGTGCCAGCAGGGCCCTGGACACTCTCCTCTCTGGAAACACCATATATTTT,CASRALDTLLSGNTIYF
-,TRBV4-1,TRBD1,TRBJ1-1,TGCGCCAGCAGCCCCTCTCAGGGACAGGGTACTGAAGCTTTCTTT,CASSPSQGQGTEAFF
-,TRBV11-2,TRBD1,TRBJ2-3,TGTGCCAGCAGCCTGACAGGGCTCGGCACAGATACGCAGTATTTT,CASSLTGLGTDTQYF
-,TRBV18,TRBD1,TRBJ2-3,TGTGCCAGCTCACCACCTCCAGGGGGCGCTTCCACAGATACGCAGTATTTT,CASSPPPGGASTDTQYF
-,TRBV18,-,TRBJ1-1,TGTGCCAGCCTCGCGGGGACCAACACTGAAGCTTTCTTT,CASLAGTNTEAFF
-,TRBV6-4,-,TRBJ2-3,TGTGCCAGCAGCGCCGTAGGCACAGATACGCAGTATTTT,CASSAVGTDTQYF
-,TRBV2,-,TRBJ1-1,TGTGCCAGCAGAGGACAGCAGCTGAACACTGAAGCTTTCTTT,CASRGQQLNTEAFF
-,TRBV3-1/TRBV3-2,TRBD2,TRBJ2-1,TGTGCCAGCAGCCGCGGGGGGGTAAGTGAGCAGTTCTTC,CASSRGGVSEQFF
-,TRBV11-2,-,TRBJ1-2,TGTGCCAGCAGTCTAGATACTAACTATGGCTACACCTTC,CASSLDTNYGYTF
-,TRBV29-1,TRBD1,TRBJ1-1,TGCAGCGTTGGCCTCGGACAGGGGAACACTGAAGCTTTCTTT,CSVGLGQGNTEAFF
-,TRBV27,-,TRBJ2-4,TGTGCCAGCAGTTTCTCCTACGACGGGGTCCGCTTAGCCAAAAACATTCAGTACTTC,CASSFSYDGVRLAKNIQYF
-,TRBV9,-,TRBJ1-1,TGTGCCAGCAGCGAGAGGAACACTGAAGCTTTCTTT,CASSERNTEAFF
once,TRBV9,TRBD2,TRBJ2-5,TGTGCCAGCAGCGCCGGGACTAGCGGGGGGAGACGTCAAGAGACCCAGTACTTC,CASSAGTSGGRRQETQYF
-,TRBV4-1,-,TRBJ1-2,TGCGCCAGCAGCCAAGAAGCAGGGGCTGGCTACACCTTC,CASSQEAGAGYTF
once,TRBV2,-,TRBJ2-3,TGTGCCAGCAGTGAAACTAGCCGGGATACGCAGTATTTT,CASSETSRDTQYF
-,TRBV13,-,TRBJ1-5,TGTGCCAGCAGCTTAGGCCGTTCAGCGCAGCCCCAGCATTTT,CASSLGRSAQPQHF
few,TRBV27,-,TRBJ1-5,TGTGCCAGCAGTTTACAGGGGAATCAGCCCCAGCATTTT,CASSLQGNQPQHF
-,TRBV19,-,TRBJ1-2,TGTGCCAGTAGTATGGGGGCCCGCTATGGCTACACCTTC,CASSMGARYGYTF
-,TRBV4-2,TRBD1,TRBJ1-1,TGTGCCAGCAGCCTTCTGGACAGGGGCACTGAAGCTTTCTTT,CASSLLDRGTEAFF
few,TRBV2,-,TRBJ1-1,TGTGCCAGCAGTGTTCGGATGGGGCTGGGGACTGAAGCTTTCTTT,CASSVRMGLGTEAFF